Presented here are 18 T cell receptor beta chains from one specimen sequenced in a study of vaccination and CD4 T cells after COVID-19. Treatment meaning: approximately 10-day PBMC culture with coronavirus spike peptide pools or control peptides (ViraFEST assay). The assay that was used to sequence DNA from cultured CD4+ T cells was the Oncomine TCR Beta short-read assay. One entry per CDR3 protein, called by TCRdb with MiXCR from the PCR reads. The sample consists of about 17,000 distinct CDR3 sequences, roughly 77% of them appearing once. Which antigens these TCRs recognize remains unknown. The sequencing input was CD4+ T cells from blood, cultured in vitro. All receptors derive from a human donor who had recovered from COVID-19.

The chain has TRBV7-2 and TRBJ2-5; no definite D call. The CDR3 is 14 residues long. V lost 5 bases and J 1 base, leaving 11 bases between the germline ends. CDR1 is SGHTA, CDR2 FQGNSA, per germline. The CDR3 spells CASSKGLAQETQYF. For the CDR3, the DNA is TGTGCCAGCAGCAAAGGGCTCGCCCAAGAGACCCAGTACTTC.

The chain links TRBV6-2 or TRBV6-3 to TRBJ2-1; D could derive from TRBD1 or TRBD2 (6 bases each). CDR1 and CDR2 from the germline V gene are MNHEY and SVGEGT. Between the trimmed V and J ends, which lost 5 bases and 5 bases, there was a span of 16 bases. CDR3 length: 15 residues. The CDR3 DNA reads as TGTGCCAGCAGTCCCCTGACGGGGGCCCACAATGAGCAGTTCTTC. As protein: CASSPLTGAHNEQFF.

In DNA, the CDR3 is TGCAGTGCTAGAGATCTCTCCGATCAAGAGACCCAGTACTTC. Protein sequence: CSARDLSDQETQYF. V is TRBV20-1 and J is TRBJ2-5; D not certain. There are 14 residues in the CDR3. The germline V gene has CDR1 DFQATT and CDR2 SNEGSKA (reference sequence). The V and J ends lost 0 bases and 2 bases respectively, with 10 bases between them.

The rearrangement uses TRBV28 and TRBJ2-3; D perhaps matches TRBD2 (6 bases). CDR3 length: 16 residues. V was shortened by 6 bases and J by 6 bases, with 22 bases between the two germline ends. Per germline, CDR1 MDHEN and CDR2 SYDVKM. The CDR3 spells CASSIMGGGPSDTQYF. CDR3 DNA sequence: TGTGCCAGCAGCATCATGGGGGGAGGACCCTCGGATACGCAGTATTTT.

The chain has TRBV20-1 and TRBJ1-1; tentative D call: TRBD1 (6 bases). The CDR3 runs to 13 residues. Trimming cost V 6 bases and J 0 bases, with 11 bases left between them. The germline gives CDR1 DFQATT, CDR2 SNEGSKA (reference sequence). CDR3 sequence (DNA): TGCAGTGCGCGGACAGAATTGAACACTGAAGCTTTCTTT. Translated: CSARTELNTEAFF.

With regard to this clonotype: One end of the junction varies from germline; a read error may be responsible. V is TRBV7-7 and J is TRBJ2-5, with D maybe TRBD1 (7 bases). The germline CDR1 and CDR2 sequences are SSHAT and FNYEAQ (reference sequence). The CDR3 contains 13 residues. The CDR3 DNA reads as TGTGCTAGCAGCACGCAGGGGGGAGAGACCCAGTACTTC. Protein: CASSTQGGETQYF.

This clonotype was found a few times. This rearrangement joins TRBV30 to TRBJ1-1; D may be TRBD1 (6 bases). The CDR3 sequence is 17 residues long. CDR1 is GTSNPN and CDR2 is SVGIG in the germline V gene (reference sequence). Trimming pared 0 bases from V and 7 bases from J, leaving 24 bases between. CDR3 nucleotide sequence: TGTGCCTGGAGTGTAATGGGGGCGGTAAGTCACCGAGGTGAAGCTTTCTTT. It is translated as CAWSVMGAVSHRGEAFF.

The CDR3 nucleotides are TGTGCCAGCAGTTTCTCTGGCCGAACCACTGAAGCTTTCTTT. Translated: CASSFSGRTTEAFF. The chain is built from TRBV27 and TRBJ1-1; the D is unclear. Germline CDR1 reads MNHEY; CDR2 reads SMNVEV (reference sequence). The ends were cut back, 3 bases at V and 4 bases at J, with 12 bases in the middle. The CDR3 has 14 amino acids.

The chain employs TRBV27 and TRBJ2-4; D unclear. Germline V lookup: CDR1 MNHEY, CDR2 SMNVEV (reference sequence). The V gene lost 6 bases and the J gene lost 3 bases, with 9 bases spanning the gap. The CDR3 totals 13 residues. The CDR3 DNA sequence: TGTGCCAGCAGGGGTTTTGACAAAAACATTCAGTACTTC. Amino acid sequence: CASRGFDKNIQYF.

This chain links TRBV7-8 with TRBJ2-3; D is unclear. CDR3 size: 15 residues. The V and J ends lost 5 bases and 1 base respectively, with 13 bases between them. Germline CDR1 and CDR2: SGHVS and FQNEAQ. This CDR3 is CASSPDGYGTDTQYF. CDR3 bases: TGTGCCAGCAGCCCCGATGGATATGGCACAGATACGCAGTATTTT.

This rearrangement joins TRBV30 to TRBJ1-5; D not certain. V was clipped by 1 base and J by 5 bases, with 12 bases between them. Germline V gene sequence: CDR1 GTSNPN, CDR2 SVGIG (reference sequence). The CDR3 has 14 residues. In nucleotides, the CDR3 is TGTGCCTGGAGTGCATCTCCGAGCCATCAGCCCCAGCATTTT. Protein: CAWSASPSHQPQHF.

The rearrangement uses TRBV7-2 and TRBJ1-5; 7 bases match TRBD1. CDR1 is SGHTA and CDR2 is FQGNSA in the germline V gene. The V and J ends lost 5 bases and 4 bases, in that order; junction bases with no gene match: 8. This CDR3 spans 15 amino acids. This CDR3 reads CASSLRQGENQPQHF. In DNA form, the CDR3 reads TGTGCCAGCAGCCTCAGACAGGGAGAGAATCAGCCCCAGCATTTT.

V is TRBV5-1 and J is TRBJ1-5, with no clear D. The CDR3 consists of 14 residues. V gave up 5 bases and J gave up 0 bases, with 9 bases separating them. Germline CDR1 reads SGHRS; CDR2 reads YFSETQ. CDR3 sequence: CASRPEYSNQPQHF. DNA for the CDR3: TGCGCCAGCAGACCGGAGTATAGCAATCAGCCCCAGCATTTT. The complete variable domain, with remaining parts taken from reference TRBV5-1 and TRBJ1-5, reads KAGVTQTPRYLIKTRGQQVTLSCSPISGHRSVSWYQQTPGQGLQFLFEYFSETQRNKGNFPGRFSGRQFSNSRSEMNVSTLELGDSALYLCASRPEYSNQPQHFGDGTRLSIL.

The gene calls are TRBV15 and TRBJ2-3; possibly TRBD2 for D (6 bases). Trimming stripped 0 bases from V and 5 bases from J, with 15 bases between. The CDR3 is made up of 16 amino acids. Germline loops: CDR1 LNHNV, CDR2 YYDKDF (reference sequence). The DNA for the CDR3 is TGTGCCACCAGCAGAGATGCGGGAAACTCACAAGATACGCAGTATTTT. Amino acids: CATSRDAGNSQDTQYF. The whole variable domain, remainder taken from reference TRBV15 and TRBJ2-3, is DAMVIQNPRYQVTQFGKPVTLSCSQTLNHNVMYWYQQKSSQAPKLLFHYYDKDFNNEADTPDNFQSRRPNTSFCFLDIRSPGLGDTAMYLCATSRDAGNSQDTQYFGPGTRLTVL.

This clonotype was seen only once. Here the CDR3 reads CASSPIRKTPNGSGNTIYF. For the CDR3, the DNA is TGTGCCAGCAGCCCTATCCGGAAAACCCCCAACGGCTCCGGAAACACCATATATTTT. The rearrangement joins TRBV11-2 to TRBJ1-3; D is undetermined. V was trimmed by 5 bases and J by 4 bases, leaving 27 bases between them. CDR1 SGHAT and CDR2 FQNNGV come from the germline V gene. This CDR3 is built from 19 residues.

The chain combines TRBV7-3 with TRBJ2-7; D is possibly TRBD1 (5 bases). Germline V CDR1 and CDR2: SGHTA, FQGTGA. The CDR3 is made up of 13 amino acids. Trimming shortened V by 2 bases and J by 2 bases, and 7 bases separated the two germline ends. The CDR3 reads CASSLAGTYEQYF. The CDR3 DNA is TGTGCCAGCAGCTTAGCAGGGACCTACGAGCAGTACTTC.

This chain connects TRBV11-3 to TRBJ1-1, with D maybe TRBD1 (5 bases). Between the trimmed V and J ends, which lost 0 bases and 5 bases, there was a span of 19 bases. The CDR3 contains 17 residues. Looked up from germline, CDR1 is SGHNT and CDR2 is YENEEA. The CDR3 reads CASSLEGTGGRWTEAFF. The CDR3 DNA follows: TGTGCCAGCAGCTTAGAGGGGACTGGAGGGAGGTGGACTGAAGCTTTCTTT.

V gene TRBV7-9 combines with J gene TRBJ2-5; no definite D call. Trimming stripped 2 bases from V and 2 bases from J, with 6 bases between. CDR3 length: 13 residues. Germline CDR1 and CDR2: SEHNR and FQNEAQ (reference sequence). The CDR3 region is CASSLHLQETQYF. CDR3 DNA sequence: TGTGCCAGCAGCTTACACCTTCAAGAGACCCAGTACTTC.